This TCR beta chain was observed in a study of read filtering for tumor transcriptome and immune sequencing. Many counts were recorded for this clonotype. The library was built from 400 to 500 ng RNA with molecular barcoded adaptors for alpha/delta and beta/gamma chains. TCRdb itself ran the reads through MiXCR, one entry per CDR3 protein. The data contain fewer than 45,000 distinct CDR3 sequences, 13% of them singletons. This CDR3 comprises 15 residues. V was trimmed by 4 bases and J by 8 bases, leaving 18 bases between them. Germline CDR1 SEHNR, CDR2 FQNEAQ (reference sequence). This clonotype was sampled from a donor aged 40 or older with multiple myeloma. Sequenced: a population of CD138-negative cells sorted from bone marrow. This sequence joins TRBV7-9 and TRBJ2-1; either TRBD1 or TRBD2 may fit D (5 bases each). CDR3 in DNA: TGTGCCAGCAGCTCCGGGGCGAGTTTGGTCTATGAGCAGTTCTTC. Translating gives CASSSGASLVYEQFF.